The entry below describes one TCR beta chain. Its specificity is unknown. With V trimmed by 5 bases and J by 6 bases, 6 bases remained unmatched. CDR3 length: 13 residues. CDR1 and CDR2 from the germline V gene are SGDLS and YYNGEE. The sample comes from a study of T cell repertoires in cytomegalovirus infection. Findings and caveats of the study: HLA-C-restricted CMV clonotypes gave the most frequent clonotype in two of eight donors.

TCRdb re-derived calls from the reads in MiXCR, one entry per CDR3 protein. The sample lists hundreds of thousands of distinct CDR3 sequences; around 30% were seen once. The source material was cultured CD8+ T cells from PBMCs, sampled from culture after CMV antigen stimulation. This chain connects TRBV9 to TRBJ1-2, with 8 bases identical to TRBD1. The source of this sequence is a human donor in good health (CMV status not recorded). Some clones in this sample may be carry-over from other donors' samples. Written as DNA, the CDR3 is TGTGCCAGCAGGCCAGGGGGCGCGGATGGCTACACCTTC. Translation: CASRPGGADGYTF.